This T cell receptor (beta chain) was found in a study of CD8 T cells in Susac syndrome. Roughly 0.45 to 1 ug RNA was reverse transcribed with random hexamers. Multiplex PCR with immunoSEQ amplified the TCR beta CDR3 across 54 Vbeta and 13 Jbeta. TCRdb re-derived calls from the immunoSEQ multiplex PCR reads in MiXCR, one entry per CDR3 protein. The table shows about 210,000 distinct CDR3 sequences, with approximately 95% occurring only once. The V and J ends lost 7 bases and 6 bases, in that order; junction bases with no gene match: 4. CDR3 length: 12 residues. The germline V gene has CDR1 SQVTM and CDR2 ANQGSEA. Treatment-naive patients with stable or active relapsing-remitting disease were the multiple sclerosis controls.

Specimen: CD4+ T cells from PBMCs. The receptor's source is a human donor with multiple sclerosis. The gene calls are TRBV29-1 and TRBJ2-7; 12 bases map to TRBD1. The CDR3 sequence: CSGGQGATEQYF. The CDR3 coding sequence is TGCAGCGGGGGACAGGGGGCGACCGAGCAGTACTTC.